This TCR beta chain was sequenced in a study of blood T cell repertoires in COVID-19. About the study: Samples of COVID-19 (acute and convalescent) were obtained from the United States, Italy and Spain. T cells, B-cell-depleted T cells, or PBMCs supplied cDNA or gDNA.

Original analysis: It was from reference gene primer amplification that nucleated cell counts were estimated. Sequencing used immunoSEQ multiplex PCR; TCRdb keeps in-frame clones, though not all of them. V, J and clone size derive from that table, while D and trimming were established from the DNA sequence. The data hold about 400,000 clones, with roughly 90% observed a single time. This CDR3 spans 14 amino acids. Trimming removed 3 bases from V and 5 bases from J, with 14 bases in between. The germline CDR1 and CDR2 sequences are SGHDT and YYEEEE. Participants had their cohort set by participant-reported clinical history.

The rearrangement joins TRBV5-6 to TRBJ2-5, with D tentatively TRBD2 (7 bases). The sequencing input was PBMCs or T cells enriched from blood (not recorded which). The sequence came from a young woman with acute COVID-19. CDR3: CASSSRGGPETQYF. DNA for the CDR3: TGTGCCAGCAGCTCAAGGGGGGGTCCGGAGACCCAGTACTTC.